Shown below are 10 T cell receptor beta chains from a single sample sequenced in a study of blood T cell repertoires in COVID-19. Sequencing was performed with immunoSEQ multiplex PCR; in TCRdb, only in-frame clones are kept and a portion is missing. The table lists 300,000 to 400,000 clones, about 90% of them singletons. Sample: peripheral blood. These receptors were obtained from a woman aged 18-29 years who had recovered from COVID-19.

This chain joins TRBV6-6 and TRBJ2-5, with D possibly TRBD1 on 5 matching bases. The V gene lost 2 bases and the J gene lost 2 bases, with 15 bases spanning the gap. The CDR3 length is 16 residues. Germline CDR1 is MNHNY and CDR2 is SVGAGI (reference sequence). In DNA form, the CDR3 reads TGTGCCAGCAGTTACAGTAGGGGTGGGCTACAAGAGACCCAGTACTTC. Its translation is CASSYSRGGLQETQYF.

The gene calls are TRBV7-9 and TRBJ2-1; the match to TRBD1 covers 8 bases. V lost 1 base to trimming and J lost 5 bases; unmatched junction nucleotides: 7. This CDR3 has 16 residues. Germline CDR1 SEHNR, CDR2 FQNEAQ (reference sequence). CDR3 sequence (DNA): TGTGCCAGCAGCTTAGTCCGACAGGGGCCCCACAATGAGCAGTTCTTC. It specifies CASSLVRQGPHNEQFF.

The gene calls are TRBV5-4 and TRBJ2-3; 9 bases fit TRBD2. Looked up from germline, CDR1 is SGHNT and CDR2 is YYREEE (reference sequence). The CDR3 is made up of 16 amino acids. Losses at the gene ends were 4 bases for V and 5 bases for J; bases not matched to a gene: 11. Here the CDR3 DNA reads TGTGCCAGCAGCGTCCCCTTAGCGGGAGCCGGAGATACGCAGTATTTT. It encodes CASSVPLAGAGDTQYF.

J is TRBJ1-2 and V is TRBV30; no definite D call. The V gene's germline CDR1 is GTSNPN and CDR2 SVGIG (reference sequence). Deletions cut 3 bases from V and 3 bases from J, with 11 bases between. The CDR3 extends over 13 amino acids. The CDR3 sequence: CAWSRSADYGYTF. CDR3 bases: TGTGCCTGGAGCCGAAGCGCTGACTATGGCTACACCTTC.

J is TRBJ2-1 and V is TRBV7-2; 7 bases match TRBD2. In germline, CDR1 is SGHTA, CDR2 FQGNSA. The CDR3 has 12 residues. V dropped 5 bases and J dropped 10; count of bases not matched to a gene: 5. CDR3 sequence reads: CASSPLLAEQFF. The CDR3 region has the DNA TGTGCCAGCAGCCCGCTACTAGCGGAGCAGTTCTTC.

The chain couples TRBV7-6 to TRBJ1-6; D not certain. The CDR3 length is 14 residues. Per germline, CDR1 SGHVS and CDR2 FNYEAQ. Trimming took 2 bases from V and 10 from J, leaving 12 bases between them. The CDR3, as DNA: TGTGCCAGCAGCTTAATGGAGGGTGGGTCACCCCTCCACTTT. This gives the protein CASSLMEGGSPLHF.

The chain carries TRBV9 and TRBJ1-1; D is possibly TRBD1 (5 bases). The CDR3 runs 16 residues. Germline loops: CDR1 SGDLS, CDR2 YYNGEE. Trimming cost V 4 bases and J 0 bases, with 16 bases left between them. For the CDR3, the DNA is TGTGCCAGCAGCACCCTCCCTCGGGGGATGAACACTGAAGCTTTCTTT. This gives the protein CASSTLPRGMNTEAFF.

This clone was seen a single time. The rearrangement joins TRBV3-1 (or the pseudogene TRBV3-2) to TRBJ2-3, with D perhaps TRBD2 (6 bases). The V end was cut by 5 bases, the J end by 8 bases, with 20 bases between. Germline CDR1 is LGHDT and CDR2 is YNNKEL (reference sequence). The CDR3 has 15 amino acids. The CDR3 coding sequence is TGTGCCAGCAGCTTGGGACTGGATGAATGGGCTACGCAGTATTTT. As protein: CASSLGLDEWATQYF.

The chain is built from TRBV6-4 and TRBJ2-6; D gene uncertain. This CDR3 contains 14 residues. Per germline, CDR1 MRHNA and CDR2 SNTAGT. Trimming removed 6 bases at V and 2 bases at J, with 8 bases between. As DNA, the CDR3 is TGTGCCAGCAGCCAGGATGCTGGGGCCAACGTCCTGACTTTC. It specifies CASSQDAGANVLTF.

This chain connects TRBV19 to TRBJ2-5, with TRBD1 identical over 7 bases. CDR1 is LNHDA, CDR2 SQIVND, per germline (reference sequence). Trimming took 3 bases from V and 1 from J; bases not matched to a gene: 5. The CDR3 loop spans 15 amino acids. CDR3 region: CASSIVGQVQETQYF. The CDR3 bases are TGTGCCAGTAGTATCGTTGGACAGGTCCAAGAGACCCAGTACTTC.